These 13 T cell receptor beta chains came from one sample sequenced in a study of human T cells and chemical hapten exposure. The time point was: patch test 1, 2 weeks after DPC sensitization. The treatment: therapeutic diphenylcyclopropenone sensitization with weekly scalp DPC. Using its own MiXCR run on the RACE reads, TCRdb lists one record per CDR3 protein. This table has 180,000 or so distinct CDR3 sequences, roughly 14% appearing once. Sequenced material: whole blood, taken in connection with sensitization to the hapten diphenylcyclopropenone (DPC). Receptor source: a woman aged 25 to 39 with alopecia areata. Some clones in this sample may be carry-over from other donors' samples.

This clonotype was seen a few times. The rearrangement links TRBV7-6 to TRBJ2-7; 9 bases align to TRBD1. CDR3 length equals 15 residues. The junction had 6 bases not matched to a gene; V was cut back by 5 bases and J by 1 base. Germline lookup yields CDR1 SGHVS and CDR2 FNYEAQ. The CDR3 loop is CASSLSGTGSYEQYF. CDR3 sequence (DNA): TGTGCCAGCAGCCTCTCCGGGACAGGGTCCTACGAGCAGTACTTC.

This clonotype was picked up a small number of times. V and J are TRBV27 and TRBJ1-2; D call uncertain. V dropped 2 bases and J dropped 0 bases, with 4 bases sitting between them. Germline CDR1 and CDR2: MNHEY and SMNVEV (reference sequence). The CDR3 sequence is 13 residues long. The CDR3 DNA is TGTGCCAGCAGTTTACAGGCTAACTATGGCTACACCTTC. As protein: CASSLQANYGYTF.

This clonotype has ten or more counts. The chain joins TRBV29-1 to TRBJ2-7; 8 nucleotides match TRBD1. V shed 7 bases, J shed 2 bases, and the junction held 7 bases outside the gene matches. CDR3 length: 13 amino acids. Germline lookup yields CDR1 SQVTM and CDR2 ANQGSEA. The CDR3 coding sequence is TGCAGCGGGGCGACAGGGGAAGCCTACGAGCAGTACTTC. This gives the protein CSGATGEAYEQYF.

This clonotype was counted a few times. This chain links TRBV5-1 with TRBJ1-1; no definite D call. There are 13 residues in the CDR3. From germline, CDR1 is SGHRS and CDR2 YFSETQ. Trimming removed 3 bases from V and 10 bases from J, with 16 bases in between. CDR3 protein: CASSSIPGMIAFF. CDR3 nucleotides: TGCGCCAGCAGCTCTATACCGGGTATGATAGCTTTCTTT.

This chain joins TRBV12-3 or TRBV12-4 and TRBJ1-4; perhaps TRBD1 as D (6 bases). With 6 bases removed from V and 7 bases from J, the gap between germline ends came to 24 bases. This CDR3 region has 17 residues. The CDR3 loop is CASSRGLTQGLSEKLFF. The DNA of the CDR3 is TGTGCCAGCAGCCGGGGATTGACACAGGGTTTAAGTGAAAAACTGTTTTTT.

In this sample, this clonotype turned up a few times. The CDR3 sequence: CASSLYGSSSYNEQFF. CDR3 nucleotide sequence: TGTGCCAGCAGCTTATATGGGAGTAGCTCCTACAATGAGCAGTTCTTC. This chain connects TRBV7-2 to TRBJ2-1; D may be TRBD2 (5 bases). The CDR3 consists of 16 residues. The ends were cut back, 2 bases at V and 0 bases at J, with 11 bases in the middle. Germline V gene sequence: CDR1 SGHTA, CDR2 FQGNSA. The full variable domain, its missing parts supplied by reference TRBV7-2 and TRBJ2-1, is GAGVSQSPSNKVTEKGKDVELRCDPISGHTALYWYRQSLGQGLEFLIYFQGNSAPDKSGLPSDRFSAERTGGSVSTLTIQRTQQEDSAVYLCASSLYGSSSYNEQFFGPGTRLTVL.

This clonotype was observed at least ten times. This chain joins TRBV7-2 and TRBJ2-5; 7 bases match TRBD1. Germline V gene lookup returns CDR1 SGHTA and CDR2 FQGNSA. With V trimmed by 6 bases and J by 5 bases, 6 bases remained unmatched. This CDR3 spans 13 amino acids. The CDR3: CASSRQGRETQYF. In DNA form, the CDR3 reads TGTGCCAGCAGTCGACAGGGTCGGGAGACCCAGTACTTC.

Ten or more counts support this clonotype. Its ends do not fully match the called genes, so a read error is possible. The chain carries TRBV7-7 and TRBJ2-7; 11 bases are a match to TRBD2. The CDR3 spans 19 residues. Germline V gene data show CDR1 as SSHAT and CDR2 as FNYEAQ (reference sequence). The CDR3 coding sequence is TGTGCTAGCAGCACGGCCGGGACTAGCGGCACTCCCCCACCCCGCGAGCAGTACTTC. Protein sequence: CASSTAGTSGTPPPREQYF. The whole variable domain, remainder taken from reference TRBV7-7 and TRBJ2-7, is GAGVSQSPRYKVTKRGQDVTLRCDPISSHATLYWYQQALGQGPEFLTYFNYEAQPDKSGLPSDRFSAERPEGSISTLTIQRTEQRDSAMYRCASSTAGTSGTPPPREQYFGPGTRLTVT.

In its sample, this clonotype was seen a few times. The rearrangement uses TRBV19 and TRBJ2-1, with no clear D. Germline-derived CDR1 and CDR2 are LNHDA and SQIVND (reference sequence). The CDR3 is 12 amino acids. The germline V and J ends were trimmed by 3 bases and 10 bases, with 10 bases remaining between them. CDR3 sequence reads: CASSMQGLEQFF. The CDR3 region has the DNA TGTGCCAGTAGTATGCAAGGGCTGGAGCAGTTCTTC.

This chain connects TRBV6-2 or TRBV6-3 to TRBJ2-7; possibly TRBD2 for D (5 bases). Per the germline V gene, CDR1 is MNHEY and CDR2 is SVGEGT. The CDR3 is 15 residues long. Trimming pared 2 bases from V and 1 base from J, leaving 12 bases between. As DNA, the CDR3 is TGTGCCAGCAGTTACAAGTTGCGGACTTCCTACGAGCAGTACTTC. It specifies CASSYKLRTSYEQYF.

This clonotype was detected only a few times. The rearrangement joins TRBV18 to TRBJ1-1, with 9 bases aligning to TRBD1. Unmatched junction bases numbered 7, after V lost 4 bases and J lost 7 bases. The CDR3 consists of 14 residues. Germline assignment: CDR1 KGHSH and CDR2 LQKENI. The CDR3 DNA reads TGTGCCAGCTCACAAGGGGACAGGGAGGTTGAAGCTTTCTTT. Protein sequence: CASSQGDREVEAFF.

This clonotype was observed a handful of times. The V and J genes are TRBV7-2 and TRBJ1-1, with D unclear. V lost 6 bases, J lost 4 bases, and 12 bases lay in between. Germline lookup yields CDR1 SGHTA and CDR2 FQGNSA. The CDR3 spans 13 residues. CDR3 region: CASSGRWATEAFF. CDR3 in DNA: TGTGCCAGCAGTGGACGGTGGGCCACTGAAGCTTTCTTT.

The genes are TRBV28 and TRBJ1-6; possible D gene TRBD1, 6 bases. Looked up from germline, CDR1 is MDHEN and CDR2 is SYDVKM. The CDR3 covers 15 residues. V was trimmed by 5 bases and J by 7 bases, leaving 15 bases between them. The CDR3: CASSVLGQTNSPLHF. CDR3 nucleotide sequence: TGTGCCAGCAGTGTGCTTGGACAGACGAATTCACCCCTCCACTTT.